This TCR beta chain was retrieved from a study of beta chain features in type 1 diabetes. This CDR3 is built from 15 residues. Germline lookup yields CDR1 MGHRA and CDR2 YSYEKL. V trimming: 4 bases; J trimming: 4 bases; junction bases outside the gene matches: 1. Expressed TCRB transcripts got sequenced, as all isolated RNA was reverse transcribed. Assay used: immunoSEQ multiplex PCR; TCRdb lists only in-frame clones, some missing. Seen here are nearly 250,000 clones, approximately 70% observed once, and the top ten hold approximately 0.053%. One heparinised blood draw averaging approximately 100 mL was given by each donor. All sorted populations exceeded 95% purity.

Material: naive CD4+ T cells from blood. This chain uses TRBV4-1 with TRBJ2-1, with TRBD2 matching over 13 bases. This TCR was recovered from a man aged 30-40 years in good health. The CDR3 DNA reads TGCGCCAGCAGCCGGGGACTAGCGGGATACAATGAGCAGTTCTTC. It encodes CASSRGLAGYNEQFF.